The rows below give T cell receptor beta chains drawn from one sample of a study of OX40 agonist ivuxolimab in advanced cancers. Assay used: immunoSEQ multiplex PCR; TCRdb lists only in-frame clones, some missing. In the table there are under 100,000 clones, approximately 85% of which are singletons. The source material was CD4+ or CD8+ T cells sorted from blood, sampled in a trial of the OX40 agonist ivuxolimab. These receptors were collected from an adult with an advanced solid tumor such as melanoma, head and neck, liver or kidney cancer. Each CDR3 is given with its conserved first and last residue. D genes are given only for firm matches. Some rows mark clone size as missing; the rest say once, few, many or name a class of expanded clone.

D	size	V	J	CDR3	DNA
TRBD1	-	TRBV5-6	TRBJ2-1	CASSYGQGLDEQFF	TGTGCCAGCAGTTATGGACAGGGGTTGGATGAGCAGTTCTTC
TRBD1	-	TRBV5-6	TRBJ2-7	CASSRDRRTEQYF	TGTGCCAGCAGCCGGGACAGACGGACCGAGCAGTACTTC
TRBD1	-	TRBV13	TRBJ2-7	CASSSALTGSSYEQYF	TGTGCCAGCAGCTCCGCATTGACAGGGAGCTCCTACGAGCAGTACTTC
-	-	TRBV7-8	TRBJ1-1	CASSPDANLEAFF	TGTGCCAGCAGCCCAGACGCGAACCTTGAAGCTTTCTTT
-	once	TRBV29-1	TRBJ2-1	CSVVLAEFSYNEQFF	TGCAGCGTTGTTTTGGCCGAGTTTTCCTACAATGAGCAGTTCTTC
-	-	TRBV2	TRBJ2-2	CASSDQGRLTGELFF	TGTGCCAGCAGTGACCAGGGGCGTTTGACCGGGGAGCTGTTTTTT
-	once	TRBV2	TRBJ1-5	CASTKEGGNQPQHF	TGTGCCAGCACCAAGGAGGGCGGCAATCAGCCCCAGCATTTT
-	-	TRBV4-2	TRBJ2-7	CASSHAGGPEQYF	TGTGCCAGCAGCCATGCCGGCGGACCCGAGCAGTACTTC
TRBD1	-	TRBV4-1	TRBJ2-7	CASRRTGGSYEQYF	TGCGCCAGCAGGAGGACAGGGGGCTCCTACGAGCAGTACTTC
TRBD2	-	TRBV27	TRBJ2-3	CASSGEVAGVIVTQYF	TGTGCCAGCAGCGGGGAGGTGGCGGGGGTGATCGTTACGCAGTATTTT
-	-	TRBV19	TRBJ1-2	CASSTLGEEGYGYTF	TGTGCCAGTAGCACTCTAGGGGAGGAGGGCTATGGCTACACCTTC
-	-	TRBV19	TRBJ1-2	CASSIDRHGYTF	TGTGCCAGTAGTATCGATCGACATGGCTACACCTTC
TRBD1	-	TRBV5-1	TRBJ1-6	CASSSGQDNSPLHF	TGCGCCAGCAGTTCTGGACAGGATAATTCACCCCTCCACTTT
-	-	TRBV2	TRBJ2-3	CASARTRADTQYF	TGTGCCAGCGCCAGGACTCGGGCGGATACGCAGTATTTT
-	-	TRBV6-5	TRBJ2-7	CASSWLGSGLDDEQYF	TGTGCCAGCAGTTGGCTGGGGTCCGGGCTAGATGACGAGCAGTACTTC
TRBD1	-	TRBV18	TRBJ2-7	CASSPPSDRDEQYF	TGTGCCAGCTCACCACCCAGCGACAGGGACGAGCAGTACTTC
-	-	TRBV2	TRBJ1-4	CASSGGTQGLFF	TGTGCCAGCAGCGGGGGGACCCAGGGACTGTTTTTT
-	few	TRBV2	TRBJ1-3	CASSGERTRGNTIYF	TGTGCCAGCAGTGGCGAGCGGACGAGAGGAAACACCATATATTTT
-	-	TRBV28	TRBJ1-1	CATWGNTEAFF	TGTGCCACCTGGGGGAACACTGAAGCTTTCTTT
-	-	TRBV7-2	TRBJ1-1	CASSPYGQFTEAFF	TGTGCCAGCAGCCCGTATGGACAGTTCACTGAAGCTTTCTTT
TRBD2	-	TRBV5-4	TRBJ2-7	CASSQVLDSGEAYEQYF	TGTGCCAGCAGCCAAGTCTTAGATAGCGGGGAGGCCTACGAGCAGTACTTC
TRBD1	-	TRBV29-1	TRBJ1-1	CSVARQTGTELNTEAFF	TGCAGCGTTGCCCGTCAAACCGGGACAGAACTGAACACTGAAGCTTTCTTT
-	once	TRBV18	TRBJ2-3	CAGSPNWQGWDTQYF	TGTGCCGGCTCACCAAACTGGCAGGGTTGGGATACGCAGTATTTT
TRBD1	once	TRBV18	TRBJ1-2	CASSRTNGQGKFYGYTF	TGTGCCAGCTCACGGACAAACGGACAGGGAAAATTTTATGGCTACACCTTC
-	-	TRBV18	TRBJ1-5	CASSPDSQRQPQHF	TGTGCCAGCTCTCCGGACAGTCAGCGTCAGCCCCAGCATTTT
-	-	TRBV6-5	TRBJ2-2	CASSYEEANTGELFF	TGTGCCAGCAGTTACGAGGAAGCGAACACCGGGGAGCTGTTTTTT
-	few	TRBV9	TRBJ1-5	CASSVGASGPQHF	TGTGCCAGCAGCGTAGGGGCTAGTGGGCCCCAGCATTTT